The sequence of this T cell receptor (beta chain) was determined in a study of T cell changes during pregnancy in multiple sclerosis. Germline trimming cut 4 bases from V and 7 bases from J; bases unmatched to any gene: 16. This CDR3 contains 16 residues. Germline V gene lookup returns CDR1 GTSNPN and CDR2 SVGIG (reference sequence). Assay: immunoSEQ multiplex PCR; the TCRdb copy retains only in-frame clones and omits some. The repertoire holds about 40,000 clones, approximately 90% seen once, with less than 1.5% in the top ten. This clone came up once. The sequence was obtained from a female donor with multiple sclerosis, enrolled in a pregnancy study. Specimen: PBMCs (not recorded whether the cells were cultured). J is TRBJ1-2 and V is TRBV30, with TRBD1 matching over 9 bases. The CDR3 coding sequence is TGTGCCTGGACCGGGACAGGGCAAGACCATAACGCTGGCTACACCTTC. This codes for CAWTGTGQDHNAGYTF.